The 11 T cell receptor beta chains listed next were all sequenced from one sample in a study of OX40 agonist ivuxolimab in advanced cancers. Sequenced by immunoSEQ multiplex PCR; TCRdb stores in-frame clones only, minus some. The sample comprises some 23,000 clones, around 81% of which are singletons, and around 22% rests with the top ten. Source: CD4+ or CD8+ T cells sorted from blood, taken in a trial of the OX40 agonist ivuxolimab. These receptors all come from an adult with an advanced solid tumor such as melanoma, head and neck, liver or kidney cancer.

The chain employs TRBV29-1 and TRBJ1-1, with D unresolved. The CDR3 is 8 amino acids. V was shortened by 6 bases and J by 11 bases, with 7 bases between the two germline ends. CDR1 is SQVTM, CDR2 ANQGSEA, per germline. Written as DNA, the CDR3 is TGCAGCGTGGGCGTTGCTTTCTTT. Amino acid sequence: CSVGVAFF. Based on the CDR3 plus reference TRBV29-1 and TRBJ1-1, the full variable domain is SAVISQKPSRDICQRGTSLTIQCQVDSQVTMMFWYRQQPGQSLTLIATANQGSEATYESGFVIDKFPISRPNLTFSTLTVSNMSPEDSSIYLCSVGVAFFGQGTRLTVV.

The chain links TRBV6-4 to TRBJ2-1, with 8 bases that match TRBD2. Trimming at V came to 6 bases and at J to 0 bases, leaving 4 bases not matched to a gene. The CDR3 covers 15 residues. Germline loops: CDR1 MRHNA, CDR2 SNTAGT. This CDR3 is CASSERGNSYNEQFF. As DNA, the CDR3 is TGTGCCAGCAGCGAGCGGGGGAACTCCTACAATGAGCAGTTCTTC.

The chain is built from TRBV19 and TRBJ2-1, with 8 bases matching TRBD1. V was clipped by 5 bases and J by 13 bases; unmatched bases: 10. The germline CDR1 and CDR2 sequences are LNHDA and SQIVND (reference sequence). The CDR3 has 13 residues. The CDR3: CASSPPQTGVQFF. DNA for the CDR3: TGTGCCAGTAGTCCCCCCCAGACAGGGGTCCAGTTCTTC.

This chain joins TRBV15 and TRBJ2-7; no definite D call. This CDR3 region has 15 residues. Germline V lookup: CDR1 LNHNV, CDR2 YYDKDF (reference sequence). Trimming removed 0 bases at V and 1 base at J, with 10 bases between. The DNA for the CDR3 is TGTGCCACCAGCAGAGATCTCGGCAGTTCCTACGAGCAGTACTTC. Protein: CATSRDLGSSYEQYF.

This clone was seen a few times. The CDR3, as DNA: TGTGCCTGGGTATTGGGTCCGTGGAACACTGAAGCTTTCTTT. Protein product: CAWVLGPWNTEAFF. This chain uses TRBV30 with TRBJ1-1; D is undetermined. V was cut by 5 bases and J by 1 base, with 14 bases left in between. Germline V lookup: CDR1 GTSNPN, CDR2 SVGIG (reference sequence). The CDR3 has 14 residues.

This clone was seen at least ten times. This sample also contains other DNA sequences that code for the same CDR3. The J gene is TRBJ1-6, the V gene TRBV5-6; D is uncertain. The CDR3 consists of 13 residues. The germline V gene has CDR1 SGHDT and CDR2 YYEEEE. The ends were cut back, 0 bases at V and 8 bases at J, with 6 bases in the middle. CDR3 sequence reads: CASSLGTHSPLHF. CDR3 DNA sequence: TGTGCCAGCAGCTTGGGGACCCATTCACCCCTCCACTTT.

The J gene is TRBJ2-1, the V gene TRBV10-3; D unclear. The V end lost 3 bases, the J end lost 0 bases, and 9 bases lay between the germline ends. Germline V gene data show CDR1 as ENHRY and CDR2 as SYGVKD. The CDR3 spans 15 residues. In nucleotides, the CDR3 is TGTGCCATCAGTGAAGACTCGAGCTCCTACAATGAGCAGTTCTTC. This gives the protein CAISEDSSSYNEQFF.

J is TRBJ1-4 and V is TRBV27; perhaps TRBD1 as D (5 bases). Germline V gene data show CDR1 as MNHEY and CDR2 as SMNVEV (reference sequence). The CDR3 has 16 residues. The V gene lost 6 bases and the J gene lost 4 bases, with 18 bases spanning the gap. The CDR3: CASRPGGNGFNEKLFF. CDR3 coding DNA: TGTGCCAGCAGACCCGGGGGGAACGGTTTTAATGAAAAACTGTTTTTT.

The chain uses TRBV19 and TRBJ1-1; 9 nucleotides align to TRBD1. The CDR3 totals 14 residues. The V segment lost 5 bases and the J segment 2 bases; nucleotides outside the gene matches: 3. Germline lookup yields CDR1 LNHDA and CDR2 SQIVND (reference sequence). CDR3 loop: CASSAGQGNTEAFF. CDR3 nucleotide sequence: TGTGCCAGTAGTGCGGGACAGGGAAACACTGAAGCTTTCTTT.

The rearrangement links TRBV9 to TRBJ2-4; no clear D gene. The CDR3 has 12 residues. Germline V lookup: CDR1 SGDLS, CDR2 YYNGEE. The germline V and J ends were trimmed by 0 bases and 7 bases, with 5 bases remaining between them. The CDR3 DNA reads TGTGCCAGCAGCGTAGACGGGAACATTCAGTACTTC. Translated, it gives CASSVDGNIQYF.

This chain links TRBV6-6 with TRBJ1-1, with D possibly being TRBD1 (5 bases). This CDR3 is 16 amino acids long. With 6 bases removed from V and 2 bases from J, the gap between germline ends came to 19 bases. Germline V gene lookup returns CDR1 MNHNY and CDR2 SVGAGI (reference sequence). The CDR3 nucleotides read TGTGCCAGCAGGTTCCTTATCGATAGGGGAAACACTGAAGCTTTCTTT. It specifies CASRFLIDRGNTEAFF.